This T cell receptor beta chain emerged from a study of blood T cell repertoires in COVID-19. In the study overall: In each case, the material was cDNA or gDNA derived from T cells, B-cell-depleted T cells, or PBMCs.

Participant age was roughly 18 to 95 years, and participants resided in approximately 25 US areas. Participants had their cohort set by participant-reported clinical history. TCRdb keeps only in-frame clones here, not all; method: immunoSEQ multiplex PCR. The sample has about 150,000 clones, roughly 87% seen once; the top ten hold approximately 3.7%. The sample comprised PBMCs or T cells enriched from blood (not recorded which). The clonotype was recovered from a woman between 40 and 50 years old who had been exposed to COVID-19.

For the CDR3, the DNA is TGTGCCAGCAGTTACTCGACGGGGGGCTATGGCTACACCTTC. This sequence encodes CASSYSTGGYGYTF. V gene TRBV6-5 combines with J gene TRBJ1-2; D may be TRBD1 (5 bases). The V gene's germline CDR1 is MNHEY and CDR2 SVGAGI. Trimming took 0 bases from V and 4 from J, leaving 9 bases between them. The CDR3 spans 14 residues.